The source of this T cell receptor (beta chain) is a study of shared clonotypes between healthy human individuals. Study background: The donor group consisted of two women and a few men, aged 18 to 49. Per donor, CD8 memory used one plate, CD8 naive used two, CD4 memory used three and CD4 naive used three. Study outcomes and limitations: The researchers took only blood, and tissue repertoires probably look different. The study found about 4.6% of naive CD4 clonotypes shared across a few donors.

V lost 7 bases and J lost 0, with 4 bases in between. The CDR3 is 11 residues long. Germline-derived CDR1 and CDR2 are MNHNS and SASEGT. Remarks on this clone: Its cognate antigen is unknown. Being one base from a much bigger clone, this may be a read error.

CD8 cells regarded as naive lacked CD45RO, were positively chosen for CCR7, and omitted terminally differentiated effector memory CD45RA+ cells. The data were produced by immunoSEQ multiplex PCR, yet TCRdb's version contains in-frame clones alone and is incomplete. The sample comprises approximately 2,000,000 clones, 85% to 95% of which are singletons, and 1.5% to 2% rests with the top ten. Specimen: naive CD8+ T cells from PBMCs. V and J are TRBV6-1 and TRBJ2-7, with no clear D. The source of this sequence is a young man in good health. Some clones in this sample may be carry-over from other donors' samples. The CDR3 here is CASNDSYEQYF. DNA for the CDR3: TGTGCCAGCAATGACTCCTACGAGCAGTACTTC.